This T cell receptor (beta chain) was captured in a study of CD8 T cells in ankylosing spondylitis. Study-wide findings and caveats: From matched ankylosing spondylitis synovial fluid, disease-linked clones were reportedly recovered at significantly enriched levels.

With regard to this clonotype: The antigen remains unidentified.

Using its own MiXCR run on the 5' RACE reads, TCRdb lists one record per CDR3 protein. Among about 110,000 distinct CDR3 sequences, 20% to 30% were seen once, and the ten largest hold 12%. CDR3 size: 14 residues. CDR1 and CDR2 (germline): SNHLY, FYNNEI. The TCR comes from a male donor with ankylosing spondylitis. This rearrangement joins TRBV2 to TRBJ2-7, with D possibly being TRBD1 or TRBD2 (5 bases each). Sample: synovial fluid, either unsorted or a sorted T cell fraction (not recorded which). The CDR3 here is CASREGDLAREQYV. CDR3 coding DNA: TGTGCCAGCAGAGAAGGGGACCTAGCTCGTGAGCAGTACGTC.